This T cell receptor beta chain was profiled in a study of T-cell reconstitution after alpha-beta-depleted transplantation in children. Unique molecular identifiers were incorporated when the TCRbeta library was constructed. Each CDR3 protein gets one entry after TCRdb re-called the PCR reads with MiXCR. Counted here are about 92,000 distinct CDR3 sequences, less than 15% occurring once; the ten biggest clones make up around 14%. Trimming took off 3 bases at V and 1 base at J, with 6 bases between the two ends. This CDR3 has 13 amino acids. From germline, CDR1 is LGHNA and CDR2 YSLEER. This clonotype was seen ten or more times.

The sequence derives from a human donor who donated a stem cell graft to a child with inherited bone marrow failure. The sample was PBMCs from the stem cell graft donor, taken from the stem cell graft. The V call is TRBV4-3, the J call TRBJ1-1, with D hard to call. The CDR3 coding sequence is TGCGCCAGCAGCCAGGAGCCGAACACTGAAGCTTTCTTT. It translates to CASSQEPNTEAFF.